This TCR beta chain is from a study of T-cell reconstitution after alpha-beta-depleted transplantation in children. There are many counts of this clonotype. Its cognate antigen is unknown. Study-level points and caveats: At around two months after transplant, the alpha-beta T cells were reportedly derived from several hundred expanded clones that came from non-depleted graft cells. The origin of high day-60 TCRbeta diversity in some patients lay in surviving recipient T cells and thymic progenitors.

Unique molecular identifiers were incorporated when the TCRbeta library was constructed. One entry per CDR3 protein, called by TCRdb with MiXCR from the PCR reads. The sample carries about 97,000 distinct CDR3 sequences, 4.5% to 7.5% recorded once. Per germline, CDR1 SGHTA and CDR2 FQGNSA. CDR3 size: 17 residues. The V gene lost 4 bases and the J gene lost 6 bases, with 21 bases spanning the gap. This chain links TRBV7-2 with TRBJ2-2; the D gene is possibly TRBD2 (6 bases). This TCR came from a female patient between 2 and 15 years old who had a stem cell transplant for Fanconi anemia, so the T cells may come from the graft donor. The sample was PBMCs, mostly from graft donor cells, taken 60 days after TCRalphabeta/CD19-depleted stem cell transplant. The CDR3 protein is CASSWGVVLARSGELFF. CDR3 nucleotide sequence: TGTGCCAGCAGCTGGGGTGTGGTACTAGCCCGGTCCGGGGAGCTGTTTTTT.